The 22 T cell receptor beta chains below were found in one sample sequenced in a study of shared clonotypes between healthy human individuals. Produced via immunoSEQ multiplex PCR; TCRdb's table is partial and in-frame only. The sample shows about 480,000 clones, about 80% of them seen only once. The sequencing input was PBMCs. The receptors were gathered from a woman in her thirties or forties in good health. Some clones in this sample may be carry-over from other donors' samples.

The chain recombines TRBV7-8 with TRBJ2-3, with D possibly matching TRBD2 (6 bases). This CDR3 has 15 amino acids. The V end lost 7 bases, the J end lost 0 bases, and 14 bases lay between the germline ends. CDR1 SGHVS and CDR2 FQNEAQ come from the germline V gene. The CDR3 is CASNARRASTDTQYF. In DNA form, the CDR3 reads TGTGCCAGCAATGCGAGGAGGGCTAGCACAGATACGCAGTATTTT.

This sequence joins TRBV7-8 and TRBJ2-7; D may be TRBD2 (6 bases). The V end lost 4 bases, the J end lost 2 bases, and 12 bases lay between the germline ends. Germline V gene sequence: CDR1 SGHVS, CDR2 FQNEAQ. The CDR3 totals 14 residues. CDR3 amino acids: CASSSPSGAYEQYF. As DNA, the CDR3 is TGTGCCAGCAGCTCCCCGTCGGGGGCCTACGAGCAGTACTTC. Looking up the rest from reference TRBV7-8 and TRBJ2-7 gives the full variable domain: GAGVSQSPRYKVAKRGQDVALRCDPISGHVSLFWYQQALGQGPEFLTYFQNEAQLDKSGLPSDRFFAERPEGSVSTLKIQRTQQEDSAVYLCASSSPSGAYEQYFGPGTRLTVT.

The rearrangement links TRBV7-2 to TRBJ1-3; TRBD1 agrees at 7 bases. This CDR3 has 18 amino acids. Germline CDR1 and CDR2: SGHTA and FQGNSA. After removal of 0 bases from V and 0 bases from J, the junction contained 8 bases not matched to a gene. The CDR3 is CASSLASYRGHSGNTIYF. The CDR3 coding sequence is TGTGCCAGCAGCTTAGCGAGTTACAGGGGCCACTCTGGAAACACCATATATTTT.

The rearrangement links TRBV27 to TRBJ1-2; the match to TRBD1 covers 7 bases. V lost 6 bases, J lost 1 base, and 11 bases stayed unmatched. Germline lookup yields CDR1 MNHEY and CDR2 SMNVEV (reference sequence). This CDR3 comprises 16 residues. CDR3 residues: CASRGLRQGINYGYTF. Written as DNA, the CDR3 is TGTGCCAGCAGGGGGTTGAGACAGGGTATTAACTATGGCTACACCTTC.

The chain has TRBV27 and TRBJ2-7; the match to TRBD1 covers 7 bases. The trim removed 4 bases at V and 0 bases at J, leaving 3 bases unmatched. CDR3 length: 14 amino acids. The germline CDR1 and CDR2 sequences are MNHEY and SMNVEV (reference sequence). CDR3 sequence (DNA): TGTGCCAGCAGTTCGGACAGGAGCTCCTACGAGCAGTACTTC. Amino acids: CASSSDRSSYEQYF.

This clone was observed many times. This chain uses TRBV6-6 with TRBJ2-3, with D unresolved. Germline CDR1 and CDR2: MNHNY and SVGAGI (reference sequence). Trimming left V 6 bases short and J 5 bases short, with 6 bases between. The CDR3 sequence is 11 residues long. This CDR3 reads CASRTGDTQYF. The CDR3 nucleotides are TGTGCCAGCAGGACGGGAGATACGCAGTATTTT.

The CDR3 sequence is CASSRFPRLVGTDTQYF. The CDR3 DNA is TGCGCCAGCAGCCGATTCCCCCGACTAGTCGGCACAGATACGCAGTATTTT. This chain links TRBV4-1 with TRBJ2-3, with D tentatively TRBD2 (6 bases). This CDR3 contains 17 residues. Germline V gene sequence: CDR1 MGHRA, CDR2 YSYEKL. V was clipped by 4 bases and J by 1 base, with 18 bases between them.

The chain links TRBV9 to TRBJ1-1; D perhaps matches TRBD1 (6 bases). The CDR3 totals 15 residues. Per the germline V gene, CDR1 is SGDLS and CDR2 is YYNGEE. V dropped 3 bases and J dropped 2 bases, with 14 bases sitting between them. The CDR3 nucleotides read TGTGCCAGCAGCGCCACGGGACAACTCAACACTGAAGCTTTCTTT. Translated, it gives CASSATGQLNTEAFF.

The CDR3 reads CASSTSMGQAVRDTQYF. In DNA form, the CDR3 reads TGTGCCAGTAGTACCTCAATGGGACAGGCAGTTAGAGATACGCAGTATTTT. V usage is TRBV19 and J usage is TRBJ2-3, with TRBD1 matching over 8 bases. Germline loops: CDR1 LNHDA, CDR2 SQIVND (reference sequence). The J segment lost 5 bases and the V segment lost 4 bases, leaving 14 bases of the junction unmatched. The CDR3 sequence is 17 residues long.

This chain's CDR3 is CASSSGTGAESNQPQHF. The CDR3 nucleotides read TGCGCCAGCAGCTCCGGGACAGGGGCCGAGAGCAATCAGCCCCAGCATTTT. The chain carries TRBV5-1 and TRBJ1-5, with 10 bases fitting TRBD1. This CDR3 spans 17 amino acids. CDR1 is SGHRS and CDR2 is YFSETQ in the germline V gene. With V trimmed by 3 bases and J by 1 base, 7 bases remained unmatched.

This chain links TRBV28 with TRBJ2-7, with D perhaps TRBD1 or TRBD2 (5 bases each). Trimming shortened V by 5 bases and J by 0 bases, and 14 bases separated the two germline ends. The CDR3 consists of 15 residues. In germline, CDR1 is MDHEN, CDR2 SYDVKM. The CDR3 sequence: CASSPRRGGSYEQYF. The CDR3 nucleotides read TGTGCCAGCAGTCCCCGTCGTGGGGGCTCCTACGAGCAGTACTTC. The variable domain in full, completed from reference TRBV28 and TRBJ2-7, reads DVKVTQSSRYLVKRTGEKVFLECVQDMDHENMFWYRQDPGLGLRLIYFSYDVKMKEKGDIPEGYSVSREKKERFSLILESASTNQTSMYLCASSPRRGGSYEQYFGPGTRLTVT.

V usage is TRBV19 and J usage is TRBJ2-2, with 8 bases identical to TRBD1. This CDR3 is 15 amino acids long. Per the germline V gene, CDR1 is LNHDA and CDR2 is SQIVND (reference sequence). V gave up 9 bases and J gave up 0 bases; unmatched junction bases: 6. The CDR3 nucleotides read TGTGCCAGCATACGGGGACAGGCGAACACCGGGGAGCTGTTTTTT. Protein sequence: CASIRGQANTGELFF.

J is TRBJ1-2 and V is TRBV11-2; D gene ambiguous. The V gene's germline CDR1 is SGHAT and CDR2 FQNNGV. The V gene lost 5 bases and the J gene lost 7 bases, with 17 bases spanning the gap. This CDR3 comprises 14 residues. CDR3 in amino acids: CASSKPGSEAGYTF. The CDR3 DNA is TGTGCCAGCAGCAAGCCGGGGTCGGAGGCTGGCTACACCTTC.

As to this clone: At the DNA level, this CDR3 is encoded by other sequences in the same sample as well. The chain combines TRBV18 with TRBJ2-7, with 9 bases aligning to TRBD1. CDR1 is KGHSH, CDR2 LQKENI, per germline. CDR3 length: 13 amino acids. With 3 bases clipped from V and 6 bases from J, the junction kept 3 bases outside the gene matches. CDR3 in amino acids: CASSPGQGTEQYF. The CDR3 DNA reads TGTGCCAGCTCACCGGGACAGGGAACCGAGCAGTACTTC.

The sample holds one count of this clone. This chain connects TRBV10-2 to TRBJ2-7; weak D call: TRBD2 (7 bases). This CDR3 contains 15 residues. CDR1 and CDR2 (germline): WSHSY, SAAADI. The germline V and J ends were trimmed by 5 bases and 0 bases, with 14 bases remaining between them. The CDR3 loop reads CASSRGGANSYEQYF. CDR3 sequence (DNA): TGCGCCAGCAGTAGGGGGGGGGCAAACTCCTACGAGCAGTACTTC.

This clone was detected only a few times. The CDR3 sequence: CASSFSGRGYTF. The CDR3 DNA sequence: TGTGCCAGCAGTTTCTCCGGGCGAGGCTACACCTTC. The chain has TRBV28 and TRBJ1-2; unclear D gene. Germline CDR1 is MDHEN and CDR2 is SYDVKM. This CDR3 is built from 12 residues. The V end lost 3 bases, the J end lost 8 bases, and 10 bases lay between the germline ends.

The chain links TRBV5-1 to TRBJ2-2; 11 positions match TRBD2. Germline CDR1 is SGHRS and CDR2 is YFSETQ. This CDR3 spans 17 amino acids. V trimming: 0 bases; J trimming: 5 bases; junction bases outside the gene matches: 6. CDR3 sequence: CASSLGTSGSLTGELFF. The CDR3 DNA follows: TGCGCCAGCAGCTTGGGTACTAGCGGGAGTTTGACCGGGGAGCTGTTTTTT.

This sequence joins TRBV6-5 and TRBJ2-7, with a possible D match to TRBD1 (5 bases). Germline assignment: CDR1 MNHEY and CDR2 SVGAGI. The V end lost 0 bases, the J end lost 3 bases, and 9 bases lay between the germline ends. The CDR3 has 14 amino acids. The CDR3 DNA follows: TGTGCCAGCAGTTACTCCAGGGCCTTCTACGAGCAGTACTTC. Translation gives CASSYSRAFYEQYF.

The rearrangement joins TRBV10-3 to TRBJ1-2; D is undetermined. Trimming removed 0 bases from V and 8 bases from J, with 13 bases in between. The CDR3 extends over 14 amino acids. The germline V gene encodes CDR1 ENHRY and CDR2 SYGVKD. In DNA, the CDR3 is TGTGCCATCAGTGAGTCGGGCCTCAAAGGCGGCTACACCTTC. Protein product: CAISESGLKGGYTF.

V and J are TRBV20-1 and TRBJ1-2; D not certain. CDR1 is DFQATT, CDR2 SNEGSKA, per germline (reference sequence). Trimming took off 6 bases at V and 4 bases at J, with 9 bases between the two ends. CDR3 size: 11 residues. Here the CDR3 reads CSASGVYGYTF. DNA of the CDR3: TGCAGTGCGAGTGGGGTCTATGGCTACACCTTC.

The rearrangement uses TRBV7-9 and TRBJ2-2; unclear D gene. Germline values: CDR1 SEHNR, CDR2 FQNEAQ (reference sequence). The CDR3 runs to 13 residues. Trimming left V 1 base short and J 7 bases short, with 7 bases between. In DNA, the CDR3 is TGTGCCAGCAGCTTAGTCGGTGGCGGGGAGCTGTTTTTT. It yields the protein CASSLVGGGELFF.

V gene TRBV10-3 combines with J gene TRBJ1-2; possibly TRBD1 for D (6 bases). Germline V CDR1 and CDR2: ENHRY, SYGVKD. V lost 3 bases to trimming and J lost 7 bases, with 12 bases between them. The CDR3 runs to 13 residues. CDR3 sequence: CAISDPGATGYTF. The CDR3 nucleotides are TGTGCCATCAGTGACCCGGGGGCTACTGGCTACACCTTC.